One sample yielded the 18 T cell receptor beta chains listed below, sequenced in a study of T-cell memory formation after mild COVID-19. TCRdb ran MiXCR on the 5' RACE reads and lists one entry per CDR3 protein. The top ten clones hold roughly 21% of a sample with 350,000 to 550,000 distinct CDR3 sequences, 15% to 20% of them seen once. The sequencing sample was made of PBMCs or a T cell subset sorted from them (not recorded which). The receptor source for this set is a man between 18 and 35 years old who had mild COVID-19 (a few samples of this study predate the infection). Cell type and time point are not known.

The V and J genes are TRBV19 and TRBJ2-5; no clear D. CDR1 is LNHDA, CDR2 SQIVND, per germline (reference sequence). The CDR3 is 16 amino acids. V was shortened by 5 bases and J by 4 bases, with 20 bases between the two germline ends. The CDR3 spells CASSLNPGPERETQYF. DNA for the CDR3: TGTGCCAGTAGTTTGAACCCCGGGCCCGAAAGAGAGACCCAGTACTTC. Full variable domain (remainder filled in from reference TRBV19 and TRBJ2-5): DGGITQSPKYLFRKEGQNVTLSCEQNLNHDAMYWYRQDPGQGLRLIYYSQIVNDFQKGDIAEGYSVSREKKESFPLTVTSAQKNPTAFYLCASSLNPGPERETQYFGPGTRLLVL.

The V and J genes are TRBV5-1 and TRBJ1-4; 8 bases are a match to TRBD1. The V and J ends lost 5 bases and 5 bases, in that order; junction bases with no gene match: 11. The length of the CDR3 is 16 residues. CDR1 is SGHRS and CDR2 is YFSETQ in the germline V gene. CDR3 loop: CASSLAPGQENEKLFF. In nucleotides, the CDR3 is TGCGCCAGCAGTCTCGCACCGGGACAGGAGAATGAAAAACTGTTTTTT.

Turning to this clonotype: Its ends do not fully match the called genes, so a read error is possible. CDR3 in DNA: TGTGCCAGCAGCTTAGTGCATGGCGGCAATCAGCCCAAGCATTTT. The encoded protein is CASSLVHGGNQPKHF. The V and J genes are TRBV7-2 and TRBJ1-5; D ambiguous. The CDR3 loop spans 15 amino acids. Germline CDR1 reads SGHTA; CDR2 reads FQGNSA. Full variable domain (rest looked up from reference TRBV7-2 and TRBJ1-5): GAGVSQSPSNKVTEKGKDVELRCDPISGHTALYWYRQSLGQGLEFLIYFQGNSAPDKSGLPSDRFSAERTGGSVSTLTIQRTQQEDSAVYLCASSLVHGGNQPKHFGDGTRLSIL.

The chain links TRBV12-3 or TRBV12-4 to TRBJ2-7, with a weak D call TRBD2 (5 bases). Between the trimmed V and J ends, which lost 8 bases and 2 bases, there was a span of 28 bases. CDR3 length equals 18 residues. The chain's CDR3 is CASASGREVPFRAYEQYF. In DNA, the CDR3 is TGTGCCAGCGCCTCCGGCCGGGAAGTACCATTTCGCGCCTACGAGCAGTACTTC.

This clonotype was counted between two and nine times. The rearrangement uses TRBV28 and TRBJ1-4; D remains ambiguous. The germline CDR1 and CDR2 sequences are MDHEN and SYDVKM. The CDR3 is 14 amino acids. Trimming left V 6 bases short and J 7 bases short, with 15 bases between. CDR3 nucleotides: TGTGCCAGCAGGATGGACTTAAGAGGTGAAAAACTGTTTTTT. This gives the protein CASRMDLRGEKLFF.

The chain employs TRBV20-1 and TRBJ2-2; TRBD2 matches at 13 bases. The CDR3 consists of 16 residues. After removal of 6 bases from V and 3 bases from J, the junction contained 7 bases not matched to a gene. Looked up from germline, CDR1 is DFQATT and CDR2 is SNEGSKA (reference sequence). CDR3 in DNA: TGCAGTGCCCCGGGACTAGCGGGGTTCGACACCGGGGAGCTGTTTTTT. It encodes CSAPGLAGFDTGELFF.

This clonotype was observed a handful of times. The chain carries TRBV4-1 and TRBJ1-2, with 9 bases aligning to TRBD1. Germline V gene sequence: CDR1 MGHRA, CDR2 YSYEKL. J gave up 4 bases and V 4 bases, and 10 bases lay outside the gene matches. CDR3 length: 16 residues. The DNA of the CDR3 is TGCGCCAGCAGCCTCCGCGGCCGGGGACAGGGCTATGGCTACACCTTC. Translation: CASSLRGRGQGYGYTF.

The V gene is TRBV4-2, the J gene TRBJ2-1; 7 bases match TRBD2. Per germline, CDR1 LGHNA and CDR2 YNFKEQ. There are 14 residues in the CDR3. After removal of 4 bases from V and 3 bases from J, the junction contained 3 bases not matched to a gene. The CDR3 DNA follows: TGTGCCAGCAGCCCGCGGGGGTACTACAATGAGCAGTTCTTC. Translated, it gives CASSPRGYYNEQFF.

This clonotype was seen ten or more times. This chain joins TRBV12-3 or TRBV12-4 and TRBJ1-5; 7 bases match TRBD1. V lost 5 bases to trimming and J lost 7 bases; unmatched junction nucleotides: 5. The CDR3 has 13 residues. The CDR3 sequence is CASSTGARQPQHF. The CDR3 nucleotides read TGTGCCAGCAGTACAGGGGCTCGACAGCCCCAGCATTTT.

J is TRBJ1-2 and V is TRBV9; unclear D gene. V was trimmed by 3 bases and J by 10 bases, leaving 31 bases between them. This CDR3 has 18 amino acids. CDR1 and CDR2 (germline): SGDLS, YYNGEE. CDR3: CASSAPRSTAPITDPYTF. Here the CDR3 DNA reads TGTGCCAGCAGCGCCCCCCGATCTACAGCGCCGATCACCGACCCCTACACCTTC.

The chain uses TRBV2 and TRBJ2-7; weak D call: TRBD1 (5 bases). V lost 6 bases and J lost 5, with 14 bases in between. Germline CDR1 SNHLY, CDR2 FYNNEI. The CDR3 consists of 13 residues. The CDR3 region has the DNA TGTGCCAGCAGAGAGCAGGGTCCTGACGAGCAGTACGTC. Amino acid sequence: CASREQGPDEQYV.

This clonotype was counted many times. This chain uses TRBV20-1 with TRBJ2-3, with TRBD1 identical over 10 bases. There are 12 residues in the CDR3. CDR1 is DFQATT, CDR2 SNEGSKA, per germline (reference sequence). Here the CDR3 reads CSPGQGTDTQYF. For the CDR3, the DNA is TGCAGCCCGGGACAGGGGACAGATACGCAGTATTTT.

The genes are TRBV29-1 and TRBJ2-7; 8 bases align to TRBD2. This CDR3 region has 16 residues. Germline V gives CDR1 SQVTM, CDR2 ANQGSEA. The trim removed 6 bases at V and 2 bases at J, leaving 15 bases unmatched. The CDR3, as DNA: TGCAGCGTGGCCAAGGTCGGGGGGGAAACCCCCTACGAGCAGTACTTC. Amino acids: CSVAKVGGETPYEQYF.

This clonotype occurred a few times. The CDR3 sequence is CASSYLDRGLYEQYF. CDR3 DNA: TGTGCCAGCAGCTATCTGGACAGGGGACTCTACGAGCAGTACTTC. This chain uses TRBV14 with TRBJ2-7, with 9 bases aligning to TRBD1. The ends lost 5 bases at V and 3 bases at J; junction bases unmatched: 8. This CDR3 comprises 15 residues. The V gene's germline CDR1 is SGHDN and CDR2 FVKESK.

Only a few counts were recorded for this clonotype. This chain joins TRBV4-3 and TRBJ1-1, with no clear D. The CDR3 consists of 15 residues. V gave up 0 bases and J gave up 0 bases, with 8 bases separating them. From germline, CDR1 is LGHNA and CDR2 YSLEER. The CDR3 here is CASSQDGDMNTEAFF. DNA for the CDR3: TGCGCCAGCAGCCAAGACGGTGACATGAACACTGAAGCTTTCTTT.

This clonotype showed up many times. The chain has TRBV4-3 and TRBJ2-4; weak D call: TRBD2 (6 bases). The CDR3 is 15 residues long. The germline V and J ends were trimmed by 4 bases and 8 bases, with 18 bases remaining between them. The germline CDR1 and CDR2 sequences are LGHNA and YSLEER. The CDR3 is CASSRLSGTEDIQYF. The CDR3 nucleotides are TGCGCCAGCAGCCGTCTTAGCGGAACCGAGGACATTCAGTACTTC.

The chain uses TRBV5-1 and TRBJ1-6; D is unresolved. Trimming stripped 2 bases from V and 7 bases from J, with 7 bases between. Germline V gene sequence: CDR1 SGHRS, CDR2 YFSETQ. The CDR3 runs to 13 residues. CDR3 protein: CASSFGANSPLHF. CDR3 nucleotide sequence: TGCGCCAGCAGCTTCGGTGCGAATTCACCCCTCCACTTT.

This clonotype appeared many times. The chain carries TRBV5-1 and TRBJ1-4; D uncertain. Germline V gene lookup returns CDR1 SGHRS and CDR2 YFSETQ. CDR3 size: 14 residues. The V gene lost 1 base and the J gene lost 8 bases, with 12 bases spanning the gap. As DNA, the CDR3 is TGCGCCAGCAGCTTGATACCATCGGACGAAAAACTGTTTTTT. This translates into CASSLIPSDEKLFF.